The source of this TCR beta chain is a study of early T cells in non-severe SARS-CoV-2 infection. Study details: Sequencing of unsorted whole blood was done on bulk RNA, leaving chains unpaired.

This clonotype was counted between two and nine times. Germline-derived CDR1 and CDR2 are SGHDN and FVKESK. The CDR3 spans 16 residues. J lost 3 bases, V lost 1 base, and 7 bases had no gene match. MiXCR, applied by TCRdb to the 5' RACE reads, yields one record per CDR3 protein. The sample lists roughly 92,000 distinct CDR3 sequences; more than 10% were seen once. Sequencing was performed on whole blood, taken at baseline. This receptor was taken from an adult who was a healthcare worker with PCR-confirmed SARS-CoV-2 infection or an uninfected control (not recorded which). This chain links TRBV14 with TRBJ2-7; 9 positions agree with TRBD2. In nucleotides, the CDR3 is TGTGCCAGCAGCCAAGGTCTAGCGGGGAGCCGCTACGAGCAGTACTTC. Translated: CASSQGLAGSRYEQYF.